These 23 T cell receptor beta chains were all obtained from the same sample, sequenced in a study of T cells after yellow fever vaccination. TCRdb re-analysed the 5' RACE reads in MiXCR, keeping a single row per CDR3 protein. The sample contains some 130,000 distinct CDR3 sequences, just over 6.5% of which appear only once. Sample: CD4+ T cells sorted from PBMCs, taken 10 days after the yellow fever booster vaccination. All receptors come from a man aged 25-40 years who received the YFV17D yellow fever vaccine.

This clonotype has ten or more counts. The chain carries TRBV20-1 and TRBJ2-1; D remains ambiguous. V lost 6 bases and J lost 4, with 10 bases in between. Germline CDR1 is DFQATT and CDR2 is SNEGSKA (reference sequence). The CDR3 has 12 amino acids. The CDR3 nucleotides read TGCAGTGCCATTAGGTATTACAATGAGCAGTTCTTC. Encoded protein: CSAIRYYNEQFF.

At least ten counts were recorded for this clonotype. This chain uses TRBV7-9 with TRBJ2-1; D might be TRBD2 (6 bases). The germline gives CDR1 SEHNR, CDR2 FQNEAQ (reference sequence). With 7 bases removed from V and 0 bases from J, the gap between germline ends came to 13 bases. The CDR3 length is 15 residues. The DNA of the CDR3 is TGTGCCAGCACTTCTCCCGGGGGCTCCTACAATGAGCAGTTCTTC. Amino acid sequence: CASTSPGGSYNEQFF.

This clonotype was counted ten times or more. This rearrangement joins TRBV29-1 to TRBJ1-5; D remains ambiguous. Trimming stripped 4 bases from V and 5 bases from J, with 12 bases between. Germline V gene sequence: CDR1 SQVTM, CDR2 ANQGSEA. There are 13 residues in the CDR3. The CDR3 coding sequence is TGCAGCGTTGTATCGCAGATTGATCAGCCCCAGCATTTT. It is translated as CSVVSQIDQPQHF.

This clonotype was seen repeatedly, ten times or more. The rearrangement links TRBV19 to TRBJ2-1, with D unresolved. The CDR3 loop spans 9 amino acids. Trimming removed 7 bases at V and 7 bases at J, with 2 bases between. CDR1 and CDR2 from the germline V gene are LNHDA and SQIVND (reference sequence). This CDR3 reads CASTNEQFF. For the CDR3, the DNA is TGTGCCAGTACAAATGAGCAGTTCTTC.

The sample holds many counts of this clonotype. The gene calls are TRBV9 and TRBJ2-1; D is possibly TRBD2 (6 bases). Trimming removed 4 bases at V and 6 bases at J, with 17 bases between. The germline V gene has CDR1 SGDLS and CDR2 YYNGEE. This CDR3 is built from 15 residues. The CDR3 DNA follows: TGTGCCAGCAGCCTAGGGACTGACCCACCCAATGAGCAGTTCTTC. This sequence encodes CASSLGTDPPNEQFF.

The chain employs TRBV7-2 and TRBJ2-7, with D uncertain. Trimming pared 1 base from V and 1 base from J, leaving 11 bases between. In germline, CDR1 is SGHTA, CDR2 FQGNSA. The CDR3 runs 15 residues. The CDR3 bases are TGTGCCAGCAGCTTAGTCGTTATAGGGTCCTACGAGCAGTACTTC. Amino acids: CASSLVVIGSYEQYF.

This clonotype was picked up many times. The rearrangement links TRBV6-2 or TRBV6-3 to TRBJ2-7; D possibly uses TRBD1 or TRBD2 (6 bases each). The length of the CDR3 is 16 residues. Trimming took off 6 bases at V and 3 bases at J, with 21 bases between the two ends. CDR1 MNHEY and CDR2 SVGEGT come from the germline V gene. The CDR3 loop reads CASSLTGGDWGYEQYF. The CDR3 DNA sequence: TGTGCCAGCAGCCTGACCGGGGGCGACTGGGGCTACGAGCAGTACTTC.

This clonotype was observed a few times. This chain uses TRBV5-1 with TRBJ2-3; a weak D match, TRBD2 (6 bases). The V end lost 2 bases, the J end lost 4 bases, and 14 bases lay between the germline ends. Germline V lookup: CDR1 SGHRS, CDR2 YFSETQ. CDR3 length: 15 amino acids. The CDR3 spells CASSFDGSRADTQYF. In DNA, the CDR3 is TGCGCCAGCAGCTTCGACGGGAGTCGCGCAGATACGCAGTATTTT.

This clonotype was seen a handful of times. The chain is built from TRBV24-1 and TRBJ2-5, with TRBD1 matching 12 bases. The CDR3 totals 16 residues. Germline lookup yields CDR1 KGHDR and CDR2 SFDVKD. V gave up 4 bases and J gave up 5 bases; unmatched junction bases: 7. In DNA, the CDR3 is TGTGCCACCAGTGACCCTGGGACAGGGGGCGCGGAGACCCAGTACTTC. This encodes CATSDPGTGGAETQYF.

The chain links TRBV7-2 to TRBJ1-3; 7 bases fit TRBD1. Germline lookup yields CDR1 SGHTA and CDR2 FQGNSA. CDR3 length: 16 residues. V shed 4 bases, J shed 2 bases, and the junction held 8 bases outside the gene matches. The CDR3 protein is CASSSQGLIAGNTIYF. The CDR3 DNA is TGTGCCAGCAGCTCACAGGGGTTAATCGCTGGAAACACCATATATTTT.

This clonotype was counted ten times or more. The chain joins TRBV20-1 to TRBJ2-5; 13 bases align to TRBD2. The CDR3 covers 16 residues. V trimming: 4 bases; J trimming: 5 bases; junction bases outside the gene matches: 10. Per the germline V gene, CDR1 is DFQATT and CDR2 is SNEGSKA (reference sequence). In DNA, the CDR3 is TGCAGTGCTACCCGCGGACTAGCGGGAGATGAGGAGACCCAGTACTTC. Residues: CSATRGLAGDEETQYF.

There are many counts of this clonotype. The chain joins TRBV20-1 to TRBJ2-2; 8 bases are shared with TRBD2. Germline assignment: CDR1 DFQATT and CDR2 SNEGSKA (reference sequence). The CDR3 spans 15 residues. V was clipped by 2 bases and J by 9 bases; unmatched bases: 11. CDR3 amino acids: CSARPPPGGPRELFF. The DNA for the CDR3 is TGCAGTGCTAGACCCCCCCCGGGAGGGCCAAGGGAGCTGTTTTTT.

This clonotype has a count of ten or more. The J gene is TRBJ2-5, the V gene TRBV10-3, with 9 bases matching TRBD1. V lost 10 bases and J lost 2; bases outside the gene matches: 8. The CDR3 loop spans 14 amino acids. CDR1 and CDR2 (germline): ENHRY, SYGVKD. The CDR3 DNA reads TGTGCCACGGGACAGGGACTTCTTCAAGAGACCCAGTACTTC. Encoded protein: CATGQGLLQETQYF.

This clonotype was seen at least ten times. The chain combines TRBV5-1 with TRBJ1-4; 7 bases align to TRBD1. Germline V gene lookup returns CDR1 SGHRS and CDR2 YFSETQ. Losses at the gene ends were 9 bases for V and 8 bases for J; bases not matched to a gene: 13. The CDR3 contains 14 residues. CDR3 sequence: CATAPGQQPEKLFF. CDR3 DNA sequence: TGCGCCACCGCCCCGGGACAGCAGCCGGAAAAACTGTTTTTT.

This clonotype was counted only a few times. V is TRBV27 and J is TRBJ2-1; 7 positions match TRBD1. CDR1 is MNHEY and CDR2 is SMNVEV in the germline V gene (reference sequence). CDR3 length: 15 residues. V dropped 6 bases and J dropped 9; count of bases not matched to a gene: 14. The DNA for the CDR3 is TGTGCCAGCAGACTCACCAGATCCGCAGGGGGTGAGCAGTTCTTC. Translated, it gives CASRLTRSAGGEQFF.

There are many counts of this clonotype. The CDR3 reads CASSNYRTKSYEQYF. CDR3 coding DNA: TGTGCCAGCAGCAACTACCGGACAAAGAGCTACGAGCAGTACTTC. The chain joins TRBV7-2 to TRBJ2-7; the D gene is possibly TRBD1 (5 bases). The germline gives CDR1 SGHTA, CDR2 FQGNSA. The CDR3 sequence is 15 residues long. Trimming shortened V by 5 bases and J by 3 bases, and 17 bases separated the two germline ends. Together with reference TRBV7-2 and TRBJ2-7, the CDR3 gives the full variable domain: GAGVSQSPSNKVTEKGKDVELRCDPISGHTALYWYRQSLGQGLEFLIYFQGNSAPDKSGLPSDRFSAERTGGSVSTLTIQRTQQEDSAVYLCASSNYRTKSYEQYFGPGTRLTVT.

This clonotype was seen a handful of times. This chain uses TRBV7-2 with TRBJ1-2; 7 bases map to TRBD1. CDR1 SGHTA and CDR2 FQGNSA come from the germline V gene. The J segment lost 4 bases and the V segment lost 7 bases, leaving 15 bases of the junction unmatched. This CDR3 is 16 amino acids long. The CDR3 sequence: CASTRAGTAFTYGYTF. The CDR3 coding sequence is TGTGCCAGCACCCGGGCAGGGACAGCGTTTACCTATGGCTACACCTTC.

This clonotype has just one count. This may arise from a read error, as a much more abundant clone is one base away. The chain links TRBV20-1 to TRBJ2-3; TRBD2 aligns across 8 bases. The germline CDR1 and CDR2 sequences are DFQATT and SNEGSKA (reference sequence). This CDR3 has 15 residues. CDR3 amino acids: CCARDSGKGTDTQYF. The CDR3 DNA is TGCTGTGCTAGAGATAGCGGGAAAGGCACAGATACGCAGTATTTT.

This clonotype was picked up many times. The gene calls are TRBV10-3 and TRBJ2-2; 8 positions agree with TRBD2. Trimming removed 2 bases from V and 2 bases from J; junction bases left unmatched: 4. The CDR3 runs 16 residues. Per the germline V gene, CDR1 is ENHRY and CDR2 is SYGVKD. The CDR3 reads CAISERLASNTGELFF. The CDR3, as DNA: TGTGCCATCAGTGAGAGACTAGCGTCTAACACCGGGGAGCTGTTTTTT.

This clonotype was seen repeatedly, ten times or more. The rearrangement uses TRBV20-1 and TRBJ2-7; tentative D call: TRBD1 (6 bases). The germline gives CDR1 DFQATT, CDR2 SNEGSKA (reference sequence). The CDR3 length is 11 residues. The germline V and J ends were trimmed by 6 bases and 4 bases, with 10 bases remaining between them. The CDR3, as DNA: TGCAGTGCGCAACAGGGATACGAGCAGTACTTC. This encodes CSAQQGYEQYF.

This clonotype was detected ten times or more. The chain is built from TRBV7-3 and TRBJ2-7; TRBD2 aligns across 9 bases. This CDR3 has 18 residues. V was pared by 5 bases and J by 5 bases, with 19 bases of the junction left unmatched. CDR1 and CDR2 (germline): SGHTA, FQGTGA. The CDR3 DNA sequence: TGTGCCAGCAGCCCCCCGCAGGTCGGTCTAGCGGGATTCAACGAGCAGTACTTC. This encodes CASSPPQVGLAGFNEQYF.

This clonotype was detected many times. The chain uses TRBV25-1 and TRBJ2-2; TRBD2 matches at 9 bases. Germline V gives CDR1 MGHDK, CDR2 SYGVNS. J was trimmed by 6 bases and V by 6 bases; bases with no gene match: 8. The CDR3 is 15 residues long. The CDR3 coding sequence is TGTGCCAGCAGCGACGGGACTAGCCTTCCCGGGGAGCTGTTTTTT. As protein: CASSDGTSLPGELFF.

This clonotype was observed at least ten times. The V and J genes are TRBV5-1 and TRBJ1-1; D call uncertain. Germline CDR1 is SGHRS and CDR2 is YFSETQ. The CDR3 spans 12 residues. Trimming left V 2 bases short and J 1 base short, with 3 bases between. The CDR3 sequence: CASSFGNTEAFF. DNA of the CDR3: TGCGCCAGCAGCTTTGGGAACACTGAAGCTTTCTTT.